These 7 T cell receptor beta chains originate from one sample sequenced in a study of blood T cell repertoires in COVID-19. TCRdb's table, derived via immunoSEQ multiplex PCR, lists solely in-frame clones and lacks some. Of about 29,000 clones in the sample, about 89% were seen once. Sample: peripheral blood. These receptors originate from a human donor in a cohort sampled during active COVID-19.

The chain joins TRBV11-2 to TRBJ2-7, with D tentatively TRBD2 (6 bases). The CDR3 extends over 14 amino acids. V lost 0 bases and J 4 bases, leaving 10 bases between the germline ends. The V gene's germline CDR1 is SGHAT and CDR2 FQNNGV. Here the CDR3 reads CASSLDGGGYEQYF. The DNA of the CDR3 is TGTGCCAGCAGCTTAGATGGGGGAGGATACGAGCAGTACTTC. Full variable domain (remainder filled in from reference TRBV11-2 and TRBJ2-7): EAGVAQSPRYKIIEKRQSVAFWCNPISGHATLYWYQQILGQGPKLLIQFQNNGVVDDSQLPKDRFSAERLKGVDSTLKIQPAKLEDSAVYLCASSLDGGGYEQYFGPGTRLTVT.

This sequence joins TRBV11-2 and TRBJ2-5; 10 nucleotides match TRBD2. The V gene end was trimmed by 2 bases and the J gene end by 0 bases; junction bases not matched to a gene: 3. There are 16 residues in the CDR3. Germline values: CDR1 SGHAT, CDR2 FQNNGV. The CDR3 is CASSLLLAGDQETQYF. In DNA form, the CDR3 reads TGTGCCAGCAGCTTATTGCTAGCGGGGGACCAAGAGACCCAGTACTTC. Full variable domain (rest looked up from reference TRBV11-2 and TRBJ2-5): EAGVAQSPRYKIIEKRQSVAFWCNPISGHATLYWYQQILGQGPKLLIQFQNNGVVDDSQLPKDRFSAERLKGVDSTLKIQPAKLEDSAVYLCASSLLLAGDQETQYFGPGTRLLVL.

This clone was seen more than once but under ten times. The chain uses TRBV18 and TRBJ2-5, with D unclear. Germline V gives CDR1 KGHSH, CDR2 LQKENI. The CDR3 is 15 residues long. V was cut by 0 bases and J by 5 bases, with 13 bases left in between. The CDR3 reads CASSPPSEFLETQYF. DNA for the CDR3: TGTGCCAGCTCACCACCATCGGAGTTTCTTGAGACCCAGTACTTC.

This chain links TRBV6-5 with TRBJ2-5; 8 nucleotides align to TRBD2. With V trimmed by 2 bases and J by 4 bases, 3 bases remained unmatched. The CDR3 is 14 amino acids. Germline loops: CDR1 MNHEY, CDR2 SVGAGI. The CDR3 here is CASSYPGGVETQYF. CDR3 DNA sequence: TGTGCCAGCAGTTACCCGGGGGGGGTAGAGACCCAGTACTTC.

The V and J genes are TRBV4-3 and TRBJ2-3; 9 bases align to TRBD2. V was clipped by 4 bases and J by 2 bases; unmatched bases: 10. Germline V gene lookup returns CDR1 LGHNA and CDR2 YSLEER. There are 17 residues in the CDR3. In DNA form, the CDR3 reads TGCGCCAGCAGCCTCACATTTCTAGCGGGGTCCACAGATACGCAGTATTTT. Amino acids: CASSLTFLAGSTDTQYF.

The V gene is TRBV6-5, the J gene TRBJ1-1, with D perhaps TRBD1 (5 bases). Germline CDR1 is MNHEY and CDR2 is SVGAGI. V was shortened by 6 bases and J by 2 bases, with 13 bases between the two germline ends. The CDR3 is 14 residues long. CDR3 amino acids: CASSPGRENTEAFF. The CDR3 nucleotides read TGTGCCAGCAGCCCCGGCAGGGAAAACACTGAAGCTTTCTTT.

J is TRBJ1-1 and V is TRBV7-9; D is perhaps TRBD1 (6 bases). Looked up from germline, CDR1 is SEHNR and CDR2 is FQNEAQ (reference sequence). CDR3 length equals 14 residues. V was cut by 3 bases and J by 6 bases, with 14 bases left in between. The CDR3 DNA reads TGTGCCAGCAGCTTGGTCGGCAGGGGACCTGAAGCTTTCTTT. Translated: CASSLVGRGPEAFF.